The entry that follows covers one T cell receptor beta chain sequence. From fresh peripheral blood, about 10 ml in volume, the PBMCs were obtained. Amplification targeted the TCR beta CDR3 regions, with RNA transcripts as the source material. HTBI primers were employed in first-round RT-PCR, then a second-round multiplex PCR followed. TCRdb fed the multiplex PCR reads into MiXCR, producing one record per CDR3 protein. This repertoire shows hundreds of thousands of distinct CDR3 sequences, roughly 40% found once; its top ten account for 44%. Germline V gene data show CDR1 as SQVTM and CDR2 as ANQGSEA. V shed 8 bases, J shed 7 bases, and the junction held 10 bases outside the gene matches. This CDR3 spans 13 amino acids. This sample was included in a study of Graves' ophthalmopathy and Graves' hyperthyroidism.

V usage is TRBV29-1 and J usage is TRBJ1-4, with 7 bases identical to TRBD1. The specimen sequenced was peripheral blood. The TCR sequence derives from an adult man with Graves' ophthalmopathy. CDR3 in amino acids: CSKTSGGGEKLFF. CDR3 bases: TGCAGCAAAACGTCAGGGGGTGGTGAAAAACTGTTTTTT.